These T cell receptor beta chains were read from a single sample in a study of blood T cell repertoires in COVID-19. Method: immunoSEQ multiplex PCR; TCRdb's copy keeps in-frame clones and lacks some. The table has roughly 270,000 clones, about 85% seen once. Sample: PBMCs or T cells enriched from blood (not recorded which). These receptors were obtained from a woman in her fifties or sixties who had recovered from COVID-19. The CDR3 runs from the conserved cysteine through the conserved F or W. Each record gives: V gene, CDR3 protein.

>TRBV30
CAALGQGSSYNSPLHF
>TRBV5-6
CASSLADRGNQPQHF
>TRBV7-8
CAGGDQNTGELFF
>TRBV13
CASSLERGPHNEQFF
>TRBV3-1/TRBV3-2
CASSPDPGLAGGYQETQYF
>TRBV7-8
CASSSRGPDYGYTF
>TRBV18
CASSPGGAVVGNTEAFF
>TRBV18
CASSPRGHTNTEAFF
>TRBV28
CASRSPGGSNQPQHF
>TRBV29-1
CSVVGTAQSYEQYF
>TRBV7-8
CASSPSSGTGNNEQFF
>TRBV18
CASSPTGSQETQYF
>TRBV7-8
CASSFGTSGAYEQYF
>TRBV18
CASSPLTGGETNYGYTF
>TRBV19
CASSRSGTEIVGYTF
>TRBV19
CASNTGLTEAFF
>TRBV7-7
CASSLGAGQSYEQYF
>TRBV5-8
CASSLLAANTGELFF
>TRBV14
CASSQTGPIRYTF
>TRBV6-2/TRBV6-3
CASSYSPSGHTNTGELFF
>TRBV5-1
CASSLGTGRYNEQFF
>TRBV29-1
CSVEMGSGRGLRAFF
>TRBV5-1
CASSLESATGGYTF
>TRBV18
CASSPIAGSPPGQFF
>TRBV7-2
CASSYQTGSNTEAFF